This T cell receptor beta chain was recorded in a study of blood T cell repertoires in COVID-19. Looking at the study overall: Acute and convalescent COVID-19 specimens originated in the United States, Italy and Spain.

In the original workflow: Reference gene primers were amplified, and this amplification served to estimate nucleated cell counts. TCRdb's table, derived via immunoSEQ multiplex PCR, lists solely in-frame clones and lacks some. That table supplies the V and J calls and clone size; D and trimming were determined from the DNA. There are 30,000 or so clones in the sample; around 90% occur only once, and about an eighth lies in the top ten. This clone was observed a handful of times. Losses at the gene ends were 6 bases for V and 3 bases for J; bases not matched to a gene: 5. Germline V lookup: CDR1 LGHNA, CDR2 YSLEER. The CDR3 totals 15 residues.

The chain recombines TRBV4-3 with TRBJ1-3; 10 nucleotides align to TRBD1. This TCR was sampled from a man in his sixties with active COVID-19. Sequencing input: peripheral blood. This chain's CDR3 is CASSRGTGVGNTIYF. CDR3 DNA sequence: TGCGCCAGCAGTCGGGGGACAGGGGTTGGAAACACCATATATTTT.